These T cell receptor beta chains were read from a single sample in a study of blood T cell repertoires in COVID-19. The table came from immunoSEQ multiplex PCR; TCRdb's copy has only in-frame clones and leaves some out. The sample includes about 130,000 clones, approximately 86% of them seen just once. Sequenced material: PBMCs or T cells enriched from blood (not recorded which). These TCRs come from a woman aged 50 to 65 who had recovered from COVID-19. CDR3s include the opening cysteine and the closing phenylalanine or tryptophan. A D gene is named only where the DNA matches it firmly. Clone size, where shown, is once, few, many, or a class for clones that have expanded.

j_call clone_size v_call d_call cdr3_nt cdr3_aa
TRBJ2-7 . TRBV27 TRBD1 TGTGCCAGCAGTCCCCCATACCGACAGGGGGCGAGGGAAACCTACGAGCAGTACTTC CASSPPYRQGARETYEQYF
TRBJ1-1 once TRBV18 . TGTGCCAGCTCACCGGGGGGGGACACTGAAGCTTTCTTT CASSPGGDTEAFF
TRBJ2-7 . TRBV7-6 TRBD1 TGTGCCAGCAGCTTAGTAGAAGCCGGGACAGCGGCTCTCGACGGGCAGTACTTC CASSLVEAGTAALDGQYF
TRBJ2-3 . TRBV27 TRBD2 TGTGCCAGCAGTTTTTTTGGGCTAGCGGGGTGGCCAGATACGCAGTATTTT CASSFFGLAGWPDTQYF
TRBJ2-7 . TRBV11-3 . TGTGCCAGCAGCCGGGGGACAGTCCAGTCCTACGAGCAGTACTTC CASSRGTVQSYEQYF
TRBJ2-2 . TRBV10-3 . TGTGCCATCAAGAGAGGGACATCGAACACCGGGGAGCTGTTTTTT CAIKRGTSNTGELFF
TRBJ2-3 . TRBV7-8 TRBD2 TGTGCCAGCAGCGAACGGACCATGTTGCTACGGACTAGCGGGGGGGTAACAGATACGCAGTATTTT CASSERTMLLRTSGGVTDTQYF
TRBJ2-3 . TRBV5-1 . TGCGCCAGCAGCTCCGGGGAGCGGCTTAGCACAGATACGCAGTATTTT CASSSGERLSTDTQYF
TRBJ2-2 . TRBV29-1 . TGCAGCGTTGAAGCCACAGGGCGGATCACCGGGGAGCTGTTTTTT CSVEATGRITGELFF
TRBJ1-5 . TRBV27 . TGTGCCAGCAGTTTATTGGTAGGGGGAGAGCCCCAGCATTTT CASSLLVGGEPQHF
TRBJ1-5 . TRBV3-1/TRBV3-2 . TGTGCCAGCAGCCAAGGTCAGGGTGGCAATCAGCCCCAGCATTTT CASSQGQGGNQPQHF
TRBJ1-2 . TRBV12-3/TRBV12-4 TRBD1 TGTGCCAGCAGTTTAAGGGACAGGCATGGCTACACCTTC CASSLRDRHGYTF
TRBJ2-6 . TRBV2 . TGTGCCAGCACTAAGACAGGCCTCTCTGGGGCCAACGTCCTGACTTTC CASTKTGLSGANVLTF
TRBJ2-5 once TRBV5-4 . TGTGCCAGCAGTCGCTACTTACTAGACCAAGAGACCCAGTACTTC CASSRYLLDQETQYF
TRBJ2-7 . TRBV6-5 . TGTGCCAGCAGTTACGGCAAATACGAGCAGTACTTC CASSYGKYEQYF
TRBJ2-7 . TRBV10-1 TRBD1 TGCGCCAGCAGTGAGTCCCGGGACAGGGTAATCTACGAGCAGTACTTC CASSESRDRVIYEQYF
TRBJ1-4 . TRBV3-1/TRBV3-2 . TGTGCCAGCAGGACCTTGGGCCCTAATGAAAAACTGTTTTTT CASRTLGPNEKLFF
TRBJ2-7 . TRBV7-9 TRBD1 TGTGCCAGCAGCGACCGGGACAGGGTATTCTACGAGCAGTACTTC CASSDRDRVFYEQYF
TRBJ1-1 . TRBV19 . TGTGCCAGCAGTGATCCGAGCACTGAAGCTTTCTTT CASSDPSTEAFF
TRBJ1-2 . TRBV29-1 TRBD1 TGCAGCGTTGGGGACAGTTTTTATGGCTACACCTTC CSVGDSFYGYTF
TRBJ1-5 . TRBV25-1 . TGTGCCAGCAGTGAATATGCGGCGGGTAGCAATCAGCCCCAGCATTTT CASSEYAAGSNQPQHF
TRBJ1-3 . TRBV5-6 TRBD1 TGTGCCAGCAGCTTGTTTTTAAAGGACAGGGGTGGAAACACCATATATTTT CASSLFLKDRGGNTIYF
TRBJ1-1 . TRBV19 TRBD1 TGTGCCAGTAGAGACAGGGGCTGGAACACTGAAGCTTTCTTT CASRDRGWNTEAFF
TRBJ2-7 . TRBV7-9 . TGTGCCAGCAGCGGCCGGGACACCAGCTACGAGCAGTACTTC CASSGRDTSYEQYF
TRBJ2-3 . TRBV11-2 . TGTGCCAGCAGCTTAGTCGGGGTTGCGGCAGATACGCAGTATTTT CASSLVGVAADTQYF
TRBJ2-1 . TRBV12-3/TRBV12-4 TRBD2 TGTGCCAGCAGTTTGACTAGCGGCTATGAGCAGTTCTTC CASSLTSGYEQFF
TRBJ2-3 . TRBV18 . TGTGCCAGCTCCCCAATAGCGGACAGCACAGATACGCAGTATTTT CASSPIADSTDTQYF
TRBJ1-1 . TRBV6-2/TRBV6-3 TRBD1 TGTGCCAGCAGTTACTTACAGGGGGCTGGGACTGAAGCTTTCTTT CASSYLQGAGTEAFF
TRBJ1-3 . TRBV18 . TGTGCCAGCTCACCGGTGAAGGGGTTTGGAAACACCATATATTTT CASSPVKGFGNTIYF
TRBJ2-3 . TRBV7-2 TRBD2 TGTGCCAGCAGCTTAGGGCTAGCGGGTCTCACAGATACGCAGTATTTT CASSLGLAGLTDTQYF
TRBJ1-2 . TRBV29-1 TRBD1 TGCAGCGTTGAAGAGGGACAGGGGAACTATGGCTACACCTTC CSVEEGQGNYGYTF
TRBJ1-2 few TRBV30 . TGTGCCTGGAGTGTTACGTCAGGTGGCTACACCTTC CAWSVTSGGYTF
TRBJ2-7 . TRBV25-1 TRBD1 TGTGCCAGCAGTTTTTCGGGACAGGGTTACGAGCAGTACTTC CASSFSGQGYEQYF
TRBJ2-3 . TRBV29-1 TRBD2 TGCAGCGGAAAGCGATTAGCGGGGGGGCGACGTAGCACAGATACGCAGTATTTT CSGKRLAGGRRSTDTQYF
TRBJ1-1 . TRBV11-2 TRBD1 TGTGCCAGCAGCTCCGGACAGGGGCTTCGGAACACTGAAGCTTTCTTT CASSSGQGLRNTEAFF
TRBJ2-5 . TRBV7-6 . TGTGCCAGCAGCACTCAGGGCGAGGAGGGCCAAGAGACCCAGTACTTC CASSTQGEEGQETQYF
TRBJ2-2 . TRBV19 TRBD1 TGTGCCAGTAGTATCGGACAGGGTATTTGGGAGCTGTTTTTT CASSIGQGIWELFF
TRBJ1-5 . TRBV18 . TGTGCCAGCTCACAGGGACATGGAGGCAATCAGCCCCAGCATTTT CASSQGHGGNQPQHF
TRBJ2-3 . TRBV6-5 TRBD2 TGTGCCAGCAGCAGACCTAGCGGGGGCACAGATACGCAGTATTTT CASSRPSGGTDTQYF
TRBJ2-3 . TRBV2 . TGTGCCAGCAAAACGGGGTCTAGCACAGATACGCAGTATTTT CASKTGSSTDTQYF
TRBJ1-6 . TRBV4-3 TRBD1 TGCGCCAGCAGCCAAGATCGGACAGGGAGTTCACCCCTCCACTTT CASSQDRTGSSPLHF